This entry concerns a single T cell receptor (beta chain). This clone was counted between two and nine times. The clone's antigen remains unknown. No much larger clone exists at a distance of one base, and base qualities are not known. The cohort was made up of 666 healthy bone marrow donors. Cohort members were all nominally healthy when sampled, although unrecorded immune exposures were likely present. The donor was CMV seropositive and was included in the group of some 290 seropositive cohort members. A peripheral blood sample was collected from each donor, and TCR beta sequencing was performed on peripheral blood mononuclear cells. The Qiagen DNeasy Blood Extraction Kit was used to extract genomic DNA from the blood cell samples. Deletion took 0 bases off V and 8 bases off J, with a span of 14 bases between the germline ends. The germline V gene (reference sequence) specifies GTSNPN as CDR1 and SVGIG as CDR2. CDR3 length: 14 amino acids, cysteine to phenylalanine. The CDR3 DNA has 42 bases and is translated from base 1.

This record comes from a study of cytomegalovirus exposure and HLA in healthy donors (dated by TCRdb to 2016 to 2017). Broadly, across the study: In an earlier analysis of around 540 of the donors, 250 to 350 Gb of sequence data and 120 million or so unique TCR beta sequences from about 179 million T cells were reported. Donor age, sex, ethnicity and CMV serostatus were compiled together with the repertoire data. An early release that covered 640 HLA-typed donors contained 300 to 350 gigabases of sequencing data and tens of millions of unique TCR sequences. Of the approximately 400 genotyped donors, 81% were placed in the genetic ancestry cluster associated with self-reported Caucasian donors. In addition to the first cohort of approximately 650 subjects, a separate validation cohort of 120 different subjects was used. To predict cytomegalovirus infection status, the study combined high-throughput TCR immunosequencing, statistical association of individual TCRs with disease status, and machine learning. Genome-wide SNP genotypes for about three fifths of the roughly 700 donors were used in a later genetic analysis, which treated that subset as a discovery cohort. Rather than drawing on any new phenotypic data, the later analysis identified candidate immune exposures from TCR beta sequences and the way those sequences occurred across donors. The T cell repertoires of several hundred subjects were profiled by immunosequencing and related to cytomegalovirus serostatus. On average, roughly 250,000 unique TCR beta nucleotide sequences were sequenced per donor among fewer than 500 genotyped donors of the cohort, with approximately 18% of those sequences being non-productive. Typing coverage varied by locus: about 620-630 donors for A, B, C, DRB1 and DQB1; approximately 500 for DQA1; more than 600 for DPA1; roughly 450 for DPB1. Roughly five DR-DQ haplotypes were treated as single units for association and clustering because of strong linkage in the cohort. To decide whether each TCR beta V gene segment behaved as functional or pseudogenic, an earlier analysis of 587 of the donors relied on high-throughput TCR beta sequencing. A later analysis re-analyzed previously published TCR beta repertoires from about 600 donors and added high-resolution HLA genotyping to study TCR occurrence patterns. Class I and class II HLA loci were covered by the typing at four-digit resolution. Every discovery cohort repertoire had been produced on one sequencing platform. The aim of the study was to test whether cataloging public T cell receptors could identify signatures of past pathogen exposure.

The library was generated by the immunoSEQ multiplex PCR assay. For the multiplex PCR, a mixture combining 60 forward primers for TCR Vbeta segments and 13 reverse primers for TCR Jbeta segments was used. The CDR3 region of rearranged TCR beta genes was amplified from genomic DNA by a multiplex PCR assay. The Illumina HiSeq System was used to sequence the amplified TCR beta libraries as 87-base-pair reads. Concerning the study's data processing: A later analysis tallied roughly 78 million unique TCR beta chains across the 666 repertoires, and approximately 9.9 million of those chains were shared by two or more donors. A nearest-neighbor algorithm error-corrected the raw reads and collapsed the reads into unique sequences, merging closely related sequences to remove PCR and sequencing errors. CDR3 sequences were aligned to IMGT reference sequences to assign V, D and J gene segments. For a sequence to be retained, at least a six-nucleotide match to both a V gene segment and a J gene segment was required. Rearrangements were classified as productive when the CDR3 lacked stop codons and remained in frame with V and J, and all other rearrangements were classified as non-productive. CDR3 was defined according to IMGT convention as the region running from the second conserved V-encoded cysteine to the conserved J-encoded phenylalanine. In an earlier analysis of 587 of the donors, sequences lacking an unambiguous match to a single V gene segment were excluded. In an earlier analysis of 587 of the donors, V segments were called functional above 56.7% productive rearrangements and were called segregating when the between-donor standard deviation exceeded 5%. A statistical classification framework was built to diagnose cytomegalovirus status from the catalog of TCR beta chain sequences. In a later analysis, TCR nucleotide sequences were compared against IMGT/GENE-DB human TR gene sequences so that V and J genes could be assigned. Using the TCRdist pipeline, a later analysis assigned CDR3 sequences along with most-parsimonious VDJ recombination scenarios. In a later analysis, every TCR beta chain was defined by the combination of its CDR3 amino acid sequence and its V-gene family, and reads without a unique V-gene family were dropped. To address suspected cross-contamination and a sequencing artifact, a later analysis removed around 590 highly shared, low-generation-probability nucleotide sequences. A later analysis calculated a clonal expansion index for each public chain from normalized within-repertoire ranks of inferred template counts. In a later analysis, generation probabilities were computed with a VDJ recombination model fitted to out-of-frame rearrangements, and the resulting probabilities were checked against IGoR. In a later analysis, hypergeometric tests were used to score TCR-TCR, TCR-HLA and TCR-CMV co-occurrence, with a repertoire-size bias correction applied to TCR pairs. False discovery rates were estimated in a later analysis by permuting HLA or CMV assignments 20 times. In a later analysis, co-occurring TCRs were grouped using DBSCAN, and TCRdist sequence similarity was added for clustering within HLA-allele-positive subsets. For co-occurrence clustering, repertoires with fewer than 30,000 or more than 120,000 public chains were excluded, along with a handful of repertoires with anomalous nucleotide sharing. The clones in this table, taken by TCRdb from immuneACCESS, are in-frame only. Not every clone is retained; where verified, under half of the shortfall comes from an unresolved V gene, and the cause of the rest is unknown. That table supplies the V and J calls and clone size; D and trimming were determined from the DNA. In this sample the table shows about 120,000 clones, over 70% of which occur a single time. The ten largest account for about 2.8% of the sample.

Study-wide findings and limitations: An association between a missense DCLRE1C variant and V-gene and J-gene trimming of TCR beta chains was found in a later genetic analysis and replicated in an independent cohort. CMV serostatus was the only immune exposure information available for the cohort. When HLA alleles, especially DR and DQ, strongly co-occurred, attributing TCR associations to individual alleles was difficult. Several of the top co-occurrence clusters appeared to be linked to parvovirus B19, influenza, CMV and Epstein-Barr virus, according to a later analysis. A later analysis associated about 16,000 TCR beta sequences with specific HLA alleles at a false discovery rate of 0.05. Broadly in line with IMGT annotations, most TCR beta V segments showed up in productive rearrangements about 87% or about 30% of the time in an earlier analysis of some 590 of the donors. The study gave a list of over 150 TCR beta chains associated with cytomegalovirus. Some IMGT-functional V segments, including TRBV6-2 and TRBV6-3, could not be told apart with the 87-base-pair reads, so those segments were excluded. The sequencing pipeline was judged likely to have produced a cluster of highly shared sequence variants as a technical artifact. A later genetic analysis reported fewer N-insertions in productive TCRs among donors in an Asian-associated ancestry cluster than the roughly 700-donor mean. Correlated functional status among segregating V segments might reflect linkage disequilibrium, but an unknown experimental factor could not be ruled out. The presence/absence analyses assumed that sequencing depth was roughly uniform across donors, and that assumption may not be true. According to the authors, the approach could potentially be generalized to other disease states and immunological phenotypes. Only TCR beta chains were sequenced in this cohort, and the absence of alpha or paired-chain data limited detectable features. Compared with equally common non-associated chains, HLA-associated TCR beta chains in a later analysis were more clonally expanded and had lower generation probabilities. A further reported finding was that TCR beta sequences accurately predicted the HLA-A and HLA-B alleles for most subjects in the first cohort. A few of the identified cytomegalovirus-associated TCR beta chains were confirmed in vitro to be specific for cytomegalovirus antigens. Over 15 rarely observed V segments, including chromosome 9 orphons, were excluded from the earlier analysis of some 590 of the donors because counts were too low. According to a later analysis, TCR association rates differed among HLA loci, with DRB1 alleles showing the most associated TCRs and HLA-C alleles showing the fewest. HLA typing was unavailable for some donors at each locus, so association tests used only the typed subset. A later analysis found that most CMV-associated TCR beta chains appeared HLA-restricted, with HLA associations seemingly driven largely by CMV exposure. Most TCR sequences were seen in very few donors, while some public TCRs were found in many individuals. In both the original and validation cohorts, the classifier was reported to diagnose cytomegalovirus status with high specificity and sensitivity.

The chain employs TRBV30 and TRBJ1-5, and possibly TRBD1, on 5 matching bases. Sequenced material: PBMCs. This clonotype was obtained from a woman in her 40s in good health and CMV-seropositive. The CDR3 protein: CAWSVKMGGKPQHF. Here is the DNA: TGTGCCTGGAGTGTAAAGATGGGGGGGAAGCCCCAGCATTTT.